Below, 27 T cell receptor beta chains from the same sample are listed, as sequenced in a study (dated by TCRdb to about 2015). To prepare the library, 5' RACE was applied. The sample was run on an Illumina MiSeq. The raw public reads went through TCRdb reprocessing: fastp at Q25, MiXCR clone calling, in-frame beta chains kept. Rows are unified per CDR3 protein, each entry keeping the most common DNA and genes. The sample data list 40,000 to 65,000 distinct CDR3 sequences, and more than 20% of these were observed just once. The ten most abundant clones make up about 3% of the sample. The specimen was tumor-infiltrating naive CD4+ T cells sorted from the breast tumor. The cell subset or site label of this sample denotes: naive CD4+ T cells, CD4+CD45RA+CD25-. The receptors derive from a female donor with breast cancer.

Here the CDR3 reads CASSTQGFEQYF. The DNA for the CDR3 is TGCGCCAGCAGCACACAGGGTTTCGAGCAGTACTTC. This chain joins TRBV5-1 and TRBJ2-7; possibly TRBD1 for D (6 bases). This CDR3 has 12 residues. V was pared by 4 bases and J by 6 bases, with 11 bases between. Per germline, CDR1 SGHRS and CDR2 YFSETQ.

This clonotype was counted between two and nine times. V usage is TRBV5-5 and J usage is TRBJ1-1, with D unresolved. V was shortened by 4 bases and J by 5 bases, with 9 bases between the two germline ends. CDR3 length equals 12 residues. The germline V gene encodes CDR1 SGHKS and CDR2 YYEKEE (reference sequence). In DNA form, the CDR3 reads TGTGCCAGCAGCGCTCTGAGGACTGAAGCTTTCTTT. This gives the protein CASSALRTEAFF.

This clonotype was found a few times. This CDR3 reads CASSQTGTRVNEQFF. The DNA for the CDR3 is TGTGCCAGCAGCCAAACCGGGACTAGGGTCAATGAGCAGTTCTTC. The chain uses TRBV7-3 and TRBJ2-1, with 8 positions matching TRBD2. With V trimmed by 5 bases and J by 6 bases, 9 bases remained unmatched. The CDR3 covers 15 residues. In germline, CDR1 is SGHTA, CDR2 FQGTGA. Full variable domain (remainder filled in from reference TRBV7-3 and TRBJ2-1): GAGVSQTPSNKVTEKGKYVELRCDPISGHTALYWYRQSLGQGPEFLIYFQGTGAADDSGLPNDRFFAVRPEGSVSTLKIQRTERGDSAVYLCASSQTGTRVNEQFFGPGTRLTVL.

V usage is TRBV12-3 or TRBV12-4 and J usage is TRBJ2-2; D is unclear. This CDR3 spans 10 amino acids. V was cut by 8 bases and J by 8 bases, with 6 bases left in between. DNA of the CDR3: TGTGCCAGCGGGCGGGGGGAGCTGTTTTTT. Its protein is CASGRGELFF.

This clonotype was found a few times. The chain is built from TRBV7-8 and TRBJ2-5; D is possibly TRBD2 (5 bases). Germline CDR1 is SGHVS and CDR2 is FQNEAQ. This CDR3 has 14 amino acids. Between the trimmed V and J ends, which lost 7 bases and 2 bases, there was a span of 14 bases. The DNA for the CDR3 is TGTGCCAGCACCCCCCGAGGGAAACAAGAGACCCAGTACTTC. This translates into CASTPRGKQETQYF. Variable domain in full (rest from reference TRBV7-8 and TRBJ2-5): GAGVSQSPRYKVAKRGQDVALRCDPISGHVSLFWYQQALGQGPEFLTYFQNEAQLDKSGLPSDRFFAERPEGSVSTLKIQRTQQEDSAVYLCASTPRGKQETQYFGPGTRLLVL.

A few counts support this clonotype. The CDR3 DNA sequence: TGTGCCAGCACCATATACGGGACAGACTCCTACGAGCAGTACTTC. Its protein product is CASTIYGTDSYEQYF. The rearrangement joins TRBV21-1 to TRBJ2-7; the D call in the table, TRBD1, was not verified against the DNA. TRBV21-1 constitutes a pseudogene. The CDR3 loop spans 15 amino acids.

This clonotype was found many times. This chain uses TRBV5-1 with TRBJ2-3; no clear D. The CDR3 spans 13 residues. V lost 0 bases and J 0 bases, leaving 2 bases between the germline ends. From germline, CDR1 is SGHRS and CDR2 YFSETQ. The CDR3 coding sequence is TGCGCCAGCAGCTTGGACAGCACAGATACGCAGTATTTT. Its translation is CASSLDSTDTQYF.

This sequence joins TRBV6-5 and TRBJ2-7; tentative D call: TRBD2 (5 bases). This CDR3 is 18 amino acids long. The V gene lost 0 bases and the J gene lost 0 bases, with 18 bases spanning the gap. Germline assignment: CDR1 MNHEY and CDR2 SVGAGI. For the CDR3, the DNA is TGTGCCAGCAGTTACTCGTACAGCGGTTCGGCCCTCTCCTACGAGCAGTACTTC. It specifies CASSYSYSGSALSYEQYF.

CDR3 loop: CASSPLSSAETQYF. The DNA for the CDR3 is TGTGCCAGCAGCCCACTTTCTAGCGCAGAGACCCAGTACTTC. The rearrangement uses TRBV3-1 and TRBJ2-5; tentative D call: TRBD2 (6 bases). V gave up 4 bases and J gave up 4 bases, with 13 bases separating them. CDR1 is LGHDT and CDR2 is YNNKEL in the germline V gene (reference sequence). The CDR3 covers 14 residues.

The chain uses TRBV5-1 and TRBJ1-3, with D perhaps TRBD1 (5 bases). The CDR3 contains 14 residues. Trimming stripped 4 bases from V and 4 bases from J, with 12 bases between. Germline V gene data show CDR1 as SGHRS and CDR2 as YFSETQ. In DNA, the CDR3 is TGCGCCAGCAGCACTCAGGGTGACGGAAACACCATATATTTT. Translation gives CASSTQGDGNTIYF.

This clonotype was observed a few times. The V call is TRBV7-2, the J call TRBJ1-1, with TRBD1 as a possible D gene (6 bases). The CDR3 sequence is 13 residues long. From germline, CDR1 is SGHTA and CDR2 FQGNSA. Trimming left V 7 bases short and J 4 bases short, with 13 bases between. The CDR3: CASNSDRTTEAFF. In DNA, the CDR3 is TGTGCCAGCAACTCTGACAGGACCACTGAAGCTTTCTTT.

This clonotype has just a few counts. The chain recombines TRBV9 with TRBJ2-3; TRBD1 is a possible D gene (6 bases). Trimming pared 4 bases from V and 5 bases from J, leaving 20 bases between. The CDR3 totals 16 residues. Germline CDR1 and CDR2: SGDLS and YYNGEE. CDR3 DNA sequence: TGTGCCAGCAGCCCCATCGGGACACTGGGAAGAGATACGCAGTATTTT. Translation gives CASSPIGTLGRDTQYF.

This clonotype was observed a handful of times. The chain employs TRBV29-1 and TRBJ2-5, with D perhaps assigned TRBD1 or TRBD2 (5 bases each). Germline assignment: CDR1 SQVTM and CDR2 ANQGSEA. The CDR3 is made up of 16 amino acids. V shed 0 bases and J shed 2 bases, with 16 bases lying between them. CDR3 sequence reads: CSVEDGASRVQETQYF. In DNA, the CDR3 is TGCAGCGTTGAAGATGGGGCTAGCCGCGTTCAAGAGACCCAGTACTTC.

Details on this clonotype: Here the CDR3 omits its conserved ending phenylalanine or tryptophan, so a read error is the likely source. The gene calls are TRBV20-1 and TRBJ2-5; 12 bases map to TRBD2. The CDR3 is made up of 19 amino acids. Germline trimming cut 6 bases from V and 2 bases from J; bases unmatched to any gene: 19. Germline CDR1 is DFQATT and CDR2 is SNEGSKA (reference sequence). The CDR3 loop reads CSALPIRLAGVGSQETQYY. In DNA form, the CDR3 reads TGCAGTGCCCTCCCGATACGACTAGCGGGAGTAGGGAGTCAAGAGACCCAGTACTAC.

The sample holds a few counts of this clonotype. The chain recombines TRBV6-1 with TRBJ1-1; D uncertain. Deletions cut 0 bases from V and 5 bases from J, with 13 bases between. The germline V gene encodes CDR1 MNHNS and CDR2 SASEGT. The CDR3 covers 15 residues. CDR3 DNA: TGTGCCAGCAGTGAAGCGGGCGCCCCACGGACTGAAGCTTTCTTT. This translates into CASSEAGAPRTEAFF.

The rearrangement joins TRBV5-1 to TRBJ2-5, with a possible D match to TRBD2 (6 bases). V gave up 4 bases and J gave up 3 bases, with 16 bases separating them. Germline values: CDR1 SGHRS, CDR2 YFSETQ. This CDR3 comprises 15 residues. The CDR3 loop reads CASSRRPGDKETQYF. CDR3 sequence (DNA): TGCGCCAGCAGCCGACGCCCGGGAGATAAAGAGACCCAGTACTTC.

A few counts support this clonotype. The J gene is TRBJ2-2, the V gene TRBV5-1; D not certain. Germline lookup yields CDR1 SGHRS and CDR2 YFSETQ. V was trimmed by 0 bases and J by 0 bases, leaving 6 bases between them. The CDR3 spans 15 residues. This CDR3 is CASSLGQTNTGELFF. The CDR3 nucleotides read TGCGCCAGCAGCTTGGGGCAGACGAACACCGGGGAGCTGTTTTTT.

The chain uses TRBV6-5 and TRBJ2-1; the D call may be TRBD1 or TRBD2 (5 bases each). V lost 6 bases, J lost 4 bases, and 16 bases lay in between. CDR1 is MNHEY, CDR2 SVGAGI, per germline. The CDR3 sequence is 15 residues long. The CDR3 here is CASRPDLGEYNEQFF. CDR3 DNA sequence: TGTGCCAGCAGACCGGACTTAGGGGAATACAATGAGCAGTTCTTC.

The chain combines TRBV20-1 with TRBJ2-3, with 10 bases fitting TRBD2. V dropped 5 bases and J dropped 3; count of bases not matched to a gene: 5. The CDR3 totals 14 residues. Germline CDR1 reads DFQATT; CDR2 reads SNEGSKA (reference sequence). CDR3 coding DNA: TGCAGTGCTCGCCCGGGACTAGCGACAGATACGCAGTATTTT. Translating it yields CSARPGLATDTQYF.

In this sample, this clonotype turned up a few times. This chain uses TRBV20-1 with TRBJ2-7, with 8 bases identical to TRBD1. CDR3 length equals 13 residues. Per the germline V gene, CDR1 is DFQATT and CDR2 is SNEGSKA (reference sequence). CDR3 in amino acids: CSLHTGGSYEQYF. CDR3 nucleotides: TGCAGCCTACACACAGGGGGTAGCTACGAGCAGTACTTC.

The CDR3 is CASSEGQDNEQFF. The CDR3 coding sequence is TGCGCCAGCAGCGAGGGACAAGACAATGAGCAGTTCTTC. The chain recombines TRBV5-1 with TRBJ2-1, with D perhaps TRBD1 (6 bases). CDR1 and CDR2 (germline): SGHRS, YFSETQ. The V and J ends lost 4 bases and 5 bases respectively, with 10 bases between them. The CDR3 extends over 13 amino acids.

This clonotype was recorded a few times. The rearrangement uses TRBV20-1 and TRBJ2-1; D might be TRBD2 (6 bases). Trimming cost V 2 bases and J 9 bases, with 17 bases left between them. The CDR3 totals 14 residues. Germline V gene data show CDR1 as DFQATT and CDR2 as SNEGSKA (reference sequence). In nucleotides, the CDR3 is TGCAGTGCTAGACGGCTAGCGAATATTGCTGAGCAGTTCTTC. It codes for CSARRLANIAEQFF.

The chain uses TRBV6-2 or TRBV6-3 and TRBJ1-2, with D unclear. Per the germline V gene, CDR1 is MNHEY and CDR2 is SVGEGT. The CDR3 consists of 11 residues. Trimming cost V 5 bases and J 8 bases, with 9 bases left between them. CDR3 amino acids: CASSTMGGYTF. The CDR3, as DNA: TGTGCCAGCAGTACGATGGGGGGCTACACCTTC.

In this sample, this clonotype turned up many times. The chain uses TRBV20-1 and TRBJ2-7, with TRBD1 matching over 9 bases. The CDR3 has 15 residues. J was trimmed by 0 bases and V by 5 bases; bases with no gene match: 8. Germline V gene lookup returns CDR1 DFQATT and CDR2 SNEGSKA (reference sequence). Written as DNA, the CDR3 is TGCAGTGCTTATACCGGGACAGGGTCCTCCTACGAGCAGTACTTC. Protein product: CSAYTGTGSSYEQYF.

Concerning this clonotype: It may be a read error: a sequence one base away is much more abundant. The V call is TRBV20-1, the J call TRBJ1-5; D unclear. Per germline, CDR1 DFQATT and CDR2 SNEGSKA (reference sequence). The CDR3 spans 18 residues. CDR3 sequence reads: CSTRDLRVEWAQIQPQHF. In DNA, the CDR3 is TGCAGTACTAGAGATCTTAGGGTAGAATGGGCCCAGATCCAGCCCCAGCATTTT.

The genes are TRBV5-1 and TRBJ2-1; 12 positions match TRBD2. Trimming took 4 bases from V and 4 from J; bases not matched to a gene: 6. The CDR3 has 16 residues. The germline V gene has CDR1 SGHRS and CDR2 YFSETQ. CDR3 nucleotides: TGCGCCAGCAGCCCGCGACTAGCGGGAGAATACAATGAGCAGTTCTTC. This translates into CASSPRLAGEYNEQFF.

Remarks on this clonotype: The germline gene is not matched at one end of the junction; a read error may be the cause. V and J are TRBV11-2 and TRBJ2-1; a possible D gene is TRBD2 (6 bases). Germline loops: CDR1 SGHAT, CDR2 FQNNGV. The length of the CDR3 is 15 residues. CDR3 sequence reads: CASSSEGRRRDEQCF. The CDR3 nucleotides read TGTGCCAGCAGCTCAGAGGGCCGGCGGCGGGATGAGCAGTGCTTC.